The 26 T cell receptor beta chains in this list originate from one sample, sequenced in a study of graft-versus-host responses after intestinal transplantation. The table came from immunoSEQ multiplex PCR; TCRdb's copy has only in-frame clones and leaves some out. Among several thousand clones listed, 30% to 35% were seen once. Responders labeled with CFSE (around 200,000) were plated with around 200,000 irradiated, violet-dye-labeled stimulators. The sequences come from alloreactive CD8+ T cells from a mixed lymphocyte reaction culture, collected before transplantation. As for subset: CFSE-low proliferating T cells sorted from roughly six-day pre-transplant mixed lymphocyte reaction (GvH or HvG direction). These receptors were taken from a human patient who was an organ donor for intestinal transplantation.

This clone was counted between two and nine times. The rearrangement uses TRBV7-3 and TRBJ1-5, with 7 positions matching TRBD1. There are 14 residues in the CDR3. Germline trimming cut 4 bases from V and 4 bases from J; bases unmatched to any gene: 4. From germline, CDR1 is SGHTA and CDR2 FQGTGA. CDR3 coding DNA: TGTGCCAGCAGCTCTGCACAGGGGAATCAGCCCCAGCATTTT. It codes for CASSSAQGNQPQHF.

The V gene is TRBV6-5, the J gene TRBJ2-3, with D unresolved. Trimming removed 5 bases at V and 4 bases at J, with 10 bases between. The V gene's germline CDR1 is MNHEY and CDR2 SVGAGI. This CDR3 is built from 13 residues. CDR3 in amino acids: CASSPGPADTQYF. As DNA, the CDR3 is TGTGCCAGCAGTCCAGGCCCTGCAGATACGCAGTATTTT.

This clone was detected only a few times. The chain couples TRBV5-4 to TRBJ2-2; D not certain. The CDR3 has 16 amino acids. Germline V lookup: CDR1 SGHNT, CDR2 YYREEE (reference sequence). Trimming shortened V by 0 bases and J by 1 base, and 10 bases separated the two germline ends. The CDR3 here is CASSLVPGLNTGELFF. CDR3 nucleotide sequence: TGTGCCAGCAGCTTGGTCCCAGGATTGAACACCGGGGAGCTGTTTTTT. Supplemented by reference TRBV5-4 and TRBJ2-2, the full variable domain reads ETGVTQSPTHLIKTRGQQVTLRCSSQSGHNTVSWYQQALGQGPQFIFQYYREEENGRGNFPPRFSGLQFPNYSSELNVNALELDDSALYLCASSLVPGLNTGELFFGEGSRLTVL.

The rearrangement joins TRBV9 to TRBJ2-1; TRBD2 might be the D (6 bases). The CDR3 extends over 19 amino acids. Germline V gene sequence: CDR1 SGDLS, CDR2 YYNGEE. The ends were cut back, 3 bases at V and 4 bases at J, with 26 bases in the middle. Written as DNA, the CDR3 is TGTGCCAGCAGCGCTCGGGACTCCCCCCGGCGAGGGGTTTACAATGAGCAGTTCTTC. It specifies CASSARDSPRRGVYNEQFF. Variable domain in full (rest from reference TRBV9 and TRBJ2-1): DSGVTQTPKHLITATGQRVTLRCSPRSGDLSVYWYQQSLDQGLQFLIQYYNGEERAKGNILERFSAQQFPDLHSELNLSSLELGDSALYFCASSARDSPRRGVYNEQFFGPGTRLTVL.

The chain joins TRBV7-8 to TRBJ1-2, with D maybe TRBD1 (6 bases). This CDR3 spans 18 amino acids. Germline-derived CDR1 and CDR2 are SGHVS and FQNEAQ. Between the trimmed V and J ends, which lost 5 bases and 4 bases, there was a span of 26 bases. Here the CDR3 reads CASSVDSPWTEKTYGYTF. The CDR3, as DNA: TGTGCCAGCAGCGTTGATTCTCCTTGGACAGAAAAAACCTATGGCTACACCTTC.

The table lists this clone with a count of one. This chain links TRBV5-5 with TRBJ2-5, with 8 bases aligning to TRBD1. The CDR3 length is 16 residues. Trimming cost V 1 base and J 5 bases; bases outside gene matches: 10. CDR1 SGHKS and CDR2 YYEKEE come from the germline V gene (reference sequence). CDR3 sequence: CASSLNGQGAWETQYF. In nucleotides, the CDR3 is TGTGCCAGCAGCTTGAATGGGCAGGGGGCCTGGGAGACCCAGTACTTC.

Here the CDR3 reads CASSLVQGNQPQHF. CDR3 DNA sequence: TGTGCCAGCAGCTTAGTGCAGGGGAACCAGCCCCAGCATTTT. V and J are TRBV7-2 and TRBJ1-5; D is perhaps TRBD1 (6 bases). The germline V and J ends were trimmed by 1 base and 7 bases, with 11 bases remaining between them. The CDR3 totals 14 residues. From germline, CDR1 is SGHTA and CDR2 FQGNSA.

The chain employs TRBV6-1 and TRBJ1-1; D is possibly TRBD1 (6 bases). Germline CDR1 MNHNS, CDR2 SASEGT. There are 16 residues in the CDR3. V gave up 1 base and J gave up 4 bases, with 16 bases separating them. CDR3 amino acids: CASSEVRKSGATEAFF. The DNA of the CDR3 is TGTGCCAGCAGTGAAGTAAGGAAGTCAGGGGCCACTGAAGCTTTCTTT.

V gene TRBV27 combines with J gene TRBJ2-3; 8 positions agree with TRBD2. From germline, CDR1 is MNHEY and CDR2 SMNVEV (reference sequence). This CDR3 has 15 residues. Trimming at V came to 0 bases and at J to 2 bases, leaving 1 base not matched to a gene. CDR3 sequence reads: CASSLSGRVTDTQYF. CDR3 in DNA: TGTGCCAGCAGTTTATCCGGGAGGGTCACAGATACGCAGTATTTT.

V is TRBV11-3 and J is TRBJ2-1; TRBD2 matches at 10 bases. The germline CDR1 and CDR2 sequences are SGHNT and YENEEA. The CDR3 is made up of 13 amino acids. The trim removed 5 bases at V and 10 bases at J, leaving 5 bases unmatched. CDR3 amino acids: CASSDGTSDEQFF. The CDR3 DNA follows: TGTGCCAGCAGCGACGGGACTAGCGACGAGCAGTTCTTC.

The chain has TRBV7-8 and TRBJ2-5, with 9 positions matching TRBD2. Germline lookup yields CDR1 SGHVS and CDR2 FQNEAQ. CDR3 size: 15 residues. The trim removed 4 bases at V and 4 bases at J, leaving 7 bases unmatched. DNA for the CDR3: TGTGCCAGCAGCTCGGGGGCGGGAGGGCTAGAGACCCAGTACTTC. Encoded protein: CASSSGAGGLETQYF.

This clone came up a few times. The chain combines TRBV4-1 with TRBJ2-1; the D gene is possibly TRBD2 (6 bases). The CDR3 contains 13 residues. The germline V and J ends were trimmed by 4 bases and 5 bases, with 9 bases remaining between them. Germline CDR1 MGHRA, CDR2 YSYEKL. The CDR3 region is CASSRSGDNEQFF. CDR3 nucleotide sequence: TGCGCCAGCAGCCGTTCGGGGGACAATGAGCAGTTCTTC.

The table lists this clone with a count of one. The V and J genes are TRBV29-1 and TRBJ1-2; no clear D gene. Germline CDR1 SQVTM, CDR2 ANQGSEA. CDR3 size: 14 residues. The V end lost 3 bases, the J end lost 3 bases, and 14 bases lay between the germline ends. The chain's CDR3 is CSVERYFGDYGYTF. In nucleotides, the CDR3 is TGCAGCGTTGAGAGATATTTCGGTGACTATGGCTACACCTTC.

The chain combines TRBV5-6 with TRBJ2-7; 9 bases align to TRBD1. V gave up 5 bases and J gave up 1 base; unmatched junction bases: 10. The CDR3 runs to 16 residues. The germline V gene has CDR1 SGHDT and CDR2 YYEEEE. The CDR3 region has the DNA TGTGCCAGCAGAGAACAGGGGGCCTACTTATCCTACGAGCAGTACTTC. Amino acid sequence: CASREQGAYLSYEQYF.

The chain recombines TRBV23-1 with TRBJ1-2, with 12 bases aligning to TRBD1. Being an ORF, TRBV23-1 has a function that is uncertain. V lost 1 base to trimming and J lost 4 bases; unmatched junction nucleotides: 10. This CDR3 comprises 18 residues. DNA for the CDR3: TGCGCCAGCAGTCAATGTGGGACAGGGGGCGCTCGGTGCTATGGCTACACCTTC. Its translation: CASSQCGTGGARCYGYTF.

J is TRBJ2-3 and V is TRBV7-9; 8 positions agree with TRBD1. Germline trimming cut 2 bases from V and 3 bases from J; bases unmatched to any gene: 4. CDR3 length equals 15 residues. Germline CDR1 and CDR2: SEHNR and FQNEAQ (reference sequence). CDR3 in DNA: TGTGCCAGCAGCTTAAAGAGACAGGGGACAGATACGCAGTATTTT. Its translation is CASSLKRQGTDTQYF.

V gene TRBV7-3 combines with J gene TRBJ2-3; TRBD2 matches 8 bases. Germline CDR1 reads SGHTA; CDR2 reads FQGTGA. This CDR3 has 17 amino acids. V shed 8 bases, J shed 11 bases, and the junction held 24 bases outside the gene matches. In nucleotides, the CDR3 is TGTGCCAGCCCACCGGGGGTCTGGCGGGGGGCCCCAGATGGGCAGTATTTT. Translation gives CASPPGVWRGAPDGQYF.

The chain has TRBV4-1 and TRBJ1-2; TRBD1 might be the D (5 bases). Germline loops: CDR1 MGHRA, CDR2 YSYEKL. Trimming took off 4 bases at V and 4 bases at J, with 28 bases between the two ends. The CDR3 contains 19 residues. CDR3 DNA sequence: TGCGCCAGCAGCCCGAGACAGACAGAAACCTTCCTATCCGTCTATGGCTACACCTTC. It codes for CASSPRQTETFLSVYGYTF.

This clone was seen a handful of times. The V and J genes are TRBV7-2 and TRBJ2-7, with a tentative D call TRBD2 (7 bases). The V end was cut by 5 bases, the J end by 1 base, with 15 bases between. Looked up from germline, CDR1 is SGHTA and CDR2 is FQGNSA. The CDR3 consists of 15 residues. Here the CDR3 reads CASSLGGGGSYEQYF. The CDR3 region has the DNA TGTGCCAGCAGCCTTGGAGGGGGGGGGTCCTACGAGCAGTACTTC.

V is TRBV4-3 and J is TRBJ2-1; 13 bases line up with TRBD2. CDR3 length: 16 amino acids. V shed 3 bases, J shed 8 bases, and the junction held 7 bases outside the gene matches. The germline V gene encodes CDR1 LGHNA and CDR2 YSLEER. CDR3 sequence: CASSQDGLAGEYEQFF. The CDR3 DNA reads TGCGCCAGCAGCCAGGATGGACTAGCGGGAGAATATGAGCAGTTCTTC.

This clone was observed a few times. An end of the junction does not agree with germline; a read error may underlie this. The chain is built from TRBV5-3 and TRBJ2-7; D not resolved. TRBV5-3 is an open reading frame, and its role is uncertain. This CDR3 is 12 amino acids long. This CDR3 reads CASSFLSYEQYF. The CDR3 DNA sequence: TGTGCCAGCAGCTTCCTCTCCTACGAGCAGTACTTC.

This clone has only one observation. The gene calls are TRBV6-5 and TRBJ1-5; unclear D gene. CDR1 MNHEY and CDR2 SVGAGI come from the germline V gene. V was pared by 8 bases and J by 5 bases, with 7 bases between. The CDR3 has 11 amino acids. CDR3 bases: TGTGCCAGCGGGCAGGATCAGCCCCAGCATTTT. This codes for CASGQDQPQHF.

This clone came up a few times. This rearrangement joins TRBV11-3 to TRBJ2-1, with 11 bases fitting TRBD1. In germline, CDR1 is SGHNT, CDR2 YENEEA. J gave up 2 bases and V 1 base, and 7 bases lay outside the gene matches. The CDR3 has 18 amino acids. In DNA form, the CDR3 reads TGTGCCAGCAGCTTAGGGACAGGGGGCGTTTTCCCCTACAATGAGCAGTTCTTC. This sequence encodes CASSLGTGGVFPYNEQFF.

This clone was counted only a few times. V usage is TRBV19 and J usage is TRBJ2-1; 8 bases line up with TRBD2. The CDR3 has 15 residues. The J segment lost 3 bases and the V segment lost 4 bases, leaving 5 bases of the junction unmatched. The germline V gene has CDR1 LNHDA and CDR2 SQIVND (reference sequence). For the CDR3, the DNA is TGTGCCAGTAGTACCGGGACTAGAAACTACAATGAGCAGTTCTTC. It translates to CASSTGTRNYNEQFF.

This chain's CDR3 is CASGVGVSGSGSYEQYF. CDR3 coding DNA: TGTGCCAGCGGGGTAGGGGTTAGCGGGAGTGGGTCCTACGAGCAGTACTTC. The chain has TRBV21-1 and TRBJ2-7; the table's D call, TRBD2, was not checked against the DNA. TRBV21-1 is a listed pseudogene. This CDR3 is built from 17 residues.

The chain recombines TRBV13 with TRBJ2-7, with 10 bases lining up with TRBD2. The V gene end was trimmed by 5 bases and the J gene end by 2 bases; junction bases not matched to a gene: 6. The germline V gene encodes CDR1 PRHDT and CDR2 FYEKMQ (reference sequence). The CDR3 contains 15 residues. The CDR3 sequence: CASSGIAGGAYEQYF. The CDR3 coding sequence is TGTGCCAGCAGCGGAATAGCGGGAGGCGCCTACGAGCAGTACTTC. Full variable domain (outside the CDR3, taken from reference TRBV13 and TRBJ2-7): AAGVIQSPRHLIKEKRETATLKCYPIPRHDTVYWYQQGPGQDPQFLISFYEKMQSDKGSIPDRFSAQQFSDYHSELNMSSLELGDSALYFCASSGIAGGAYEQYFGPGTRLTVT.